The 26 T cell receptor beta chains presented below share a single source sample, sequenced in a study of identical twins. Each CDR3 protein gets one entry after TCRdb re-called the 5' RACE reads with MiXCR. This sample yields 1.5 million to 2 million distinct CDR3 sequences, of which about 32% are seen a single time; over 0.25% belongs to the top ten. The material sequenced was cord blood. All receptors come from a newborn girl in good health.

This rearrangement joins TRBV12-3 or TRBV12-4 to TRBJ2-7; 8 bases align to TRBD1. CDR3 length equals 16 residues. With 5 bases clipped from V and 3 bases from J, the junction kept 12 bases outside the gene matches. The CDR3, as DNA: TGTGCCAGCAGTCCCCGGACAGGGAGGTCCCTCTACGAGCAGTACTTC. Translated, it gives CASSPRTGRSLYEQYF.

In its sample, this clonotype was seen a few times. The chain couples TRBV12-3 or TRBV12-4 to TRBJ2-1, with D perhaps assigned TRBD1 or TRBD2 (5 bases each). V lost 3 bases and J lost 4, with 19 bases in between. This CDR3 region has 17 residues. The CDR3 region is CASSLLLGGEGYNEQFF. The CDR3 DNA is TGTGCCAGCAGTTTGCTGCTTGGGGGAGAGGGATACAATGAGCAGTTCTTC.

The rearrangement uses TRBV12-3 or TRBV12-4 and TRBJ1-1; perhaps TRBD1 as D (5 bases). There are 15 residues in the CDR3. V shed 7 bases and J shed 2 bases, with 17 bases lying between them. The CDR3 nucleotides are TGTGCCAGCACCACCGGGGGGGGACCCAACACTGAAGCTTTCTTT. It is translated as CASTTGGGPNTEAFF.

The CDR3 DNA reads TGTGCCGGCGGGACAGGGAGCCATAGCAATCAGCCCCAGCATTTT. Translated, it gives CAGGTGSHSNQPQHF. The chain uses TRBV6-1 and TRBJ1-5; 9 bases are a match to TRBD1. Germline V CDR1 and CDR2: MNHNS, SASEGT. The CDR3 runs 15 residues. J lost 0 bases, V lost 11 bases, and 8 bases had no gene match.

This clonotype was seen a few times. V gene TRBV27 combines with J gene TRBJ2-7; TRBD1 aligns across 9 bases. Germline V lookup: CDR1 MNHEY, CDR2 SMNVEV (reference sequence). This CDR3 contains 13 residues. Trimming removed 10 bases from V and 4 bases from J; junction bases left unmatched: 8. The CDR3 protein is CATALGQGYEQYF. The CDR3 nucleotides read TGTGCCACCGCATTGGGACAGGGTTACGAGCAGTACTTC.

The rearrangement links TRBV7-8 to TRBJ2-1; 12 nucleotides line up with TRBD2. CDR3 length: 17 amino acids. Trimming took 5 bases from V and 8 from J; bases not matched to a gene: 13. Germline CDR1 and CDR2: SGHVS and FQNEAQ. In DNA form, the CDR3 reads TGTGCCAGCAGCCTATTGGTGACTAGCGGGAGCTTTCATGAGCAGTTCTTC. This codes for CASSLLVTSGSFHEQFF.

J is TRBJ2-7 and V is TRBV5-5; 7 bases are a match to TRBD2. The CDR3 spans 13 residues. With 4 bases clipped from V and 7 bases from J, the junction kept 8 bases outside the gene matches. Germline V gene data show CDR1 as SGHKS and CDR2 as YYEKEE (reference sequence). DNA for the CDR3: TGTGCCAGCAGCCCCCGGACTAGTAATGAGCAGTACTTC. Translation gives CASSPRTSNEQYF.

Remarks on this clonotype: One end of the junction does not line up with germline, which may come from a read error. V usage is TRBV10-3 and J usage is TRBJ2-7, with D possibly called TRBD1 or TRBD2 (6 bases each). From germline, CDR1 is ENHRY and CDR2 SYGVKD. The CDR3 contains 16 residues. CDR3 sequence: CAVSDSSGASSYEQYF. CDR3 DNA sequence: TGTGCCGTCAGTGATTCGTCGGGGGCAAGCTCCTACGAGCAGTACTTC.

This clonotype was found a few times. This sequence joins TRBV12-3 or TRBV12-4 and TRBJ1-2; D unresolved. The V end lost 6 bases, the J end lost 2 bases, and 13 bases lay between the germline ends. This CDR3 is 14 amino acids long. For the CDR3, the DNA is TGTGCCAGCAGCTCCGGGAGCCTGAACTATGGCTACACCTTC. It is translated as CASSSGSLNYGYTF.

V gene TRBV13 combines with J gene TRBJ2-1; 8 nucleotides agree with TRBD2. This CDR3 has 15 amino acids. Germline lookup yields CDR1 PRHDT and CDR2 FYEKMQ (reference sequence). The ends lost 5 bases at V and 4 bases at J; junction bases unmatched: 7. The DNA of the CDR3 is TGTGCCAGCAGCATAGAAGCGGGAGATTACAATGAGCAGTTCTTC. Its protein is CASSIEAGDYNEQFF.

This clonotype has only a few counts. The CDR3 reads CASSLARLADSGANVLTF. CDR3 nucleotide sequence: TGTGCCAGCAGTTTAGCGCGTCTAGCGGACTCTGGGGCCAACGTCCTGACTTTC. The chain is built from TRBV12-3 or TRBV12-4 and TRBJ2-6, with 7 bases that match TRBD2. The ends lost 0 bases at V and 0 bases at J; junction bases unmatched: 5. This CDR3 contains 18 residues.

The rearrangement links TRBV6-1 to TRBJ1-6; possibly TRBD1 for D (6 bases). This CDR3 is 18 amino acids long. CDR1 and CDR2 from the germline V gene are MNHNS and SASEGT. Trimming stripped 0 bases from V and 0 bases from J, with 12 bases between. In DNA form, the CDR3 reads TGTGCCAGCAGTGAAGCGCTTCCAGGGGTCTCCTATAATTCACCCCTCCACTTT. This gives the protein CASSEALPGVSYNSPLHF.

This clonotype was seen ten or more times. The rearrangement joins TRBV5-1 to TRBJ2-3; a weak D match, TRBD1 (6 bases). The germline V and J ends were trimmed by 4 bases and 3 bases, with 12 bases remaining between them. The CDR3 totals 14 residues. Germline CDR1 SGHRS, CDR2 YFSETQ. Here the CDR3 reads CASSPKGGTDTQYF. The CDR3 nucleotides read TGCGCCAGCAGCCCCAAAGGGGGAACAGATACGCAGTATTTT. The whole variable domain, filled in from reference TRBV5-1 and TRBJ2-3, reads KAGVTQTPRYLIKTRGQQVTLSCSPISGHRSVSWYQQTPGQGLQFLFEYFSETQRNKGNFPGRFSGRQFSNSRSEMNVSTLELGDSALYLCASSPKGGTDTQYFGPGTRLTVL.

The sample holds a few counts of this clonotype. The chain joins TRBV27 to TRBJ1-6; 9 bases align to TRBD1. The V gene end was trimmed by 5 bases and the J gene end by 7 bases; junction bases not matched to a gene: 6. CDR1 MNHEY and CDR2 SMNVEV come from the germline V gene (reference sequence). The CDR3 is 15 residues long. CDR3 sequence: CASSLTGTGNSPLHF. CDR3 in DNA: TGTGCCAGCAGTCTCACCGGGACAGGGAATTCACCCCTCCACTTT.

The chain couples TRBV5-1 to TRBJ2-1, with 11 bases lining up with TRBD2. After removal of 4 bases from V and 5 bases from J, the junction contained 5 bases not matched to a gene. The CDR3 runs 15 residues. The germline CDR1 and CDR2 sequences are SGHRS and YFSETQ. The CDR3 region is CASSGLAGGNNEQFF. The CDR3 DNA reads as TGCGCCAGCAGCGGACTAGCGGGTGGAAACAATGAGCAGTTCTTC.

This chain joins TRBV4-2 and TRBJ2-1, with 9 bases aligning to TRBD2. Germline V gives CDR1 LGHNA, CDR2 YNFKEQ. Trimming took 3 bases from V and 9 from J; bases not matched to a gene: 12. The CDR3 is 16 residues long. The CDR3 protein is CASSQSLAGTFGEQFF. The CDR3 bases are TGTGCCAGCAGCCAGTCCCTAGCGGGGACTTTCGGTGAGCAGTTCTTC.

This clonotype has only a few counts. The chain uses TRBV27 and TRBJ1-4, with D tentatively TRBD1 (5 bases). The CDR3 runs 18 residues. V lost 5 bases to trimming and J lost 3 bases, with 22 bases between them. Germline assignment: CDR1 MNHEY and CDR2 SMNVEV (reference sequence). This CDR3 is CASSPITTRVAANEKLFF. CDR3 nucleotide sequence: TGTGCCAGCAGTCCTATCACGACCAGGGTTGCGGCTAATGAAAAACTGTTTTTT.

The chain recombines TRBV4-1 with TRBJ2-3; 7 bases agree with TRBD2. The CDR3 extends over 16 amino acids. CDR1 is MGHRA and CDR2 is YSYEKL in the germline V gene. Trimming took 1 base from V and 3 from J; bases not matched to a gene: 7. The CDR3 spells CASSQVFRGRTDTQYF. CDR3 nucleotide sequence: TGCGCCAGCAGCCAAGTCTTTCGCGGGAGAACAGATACGCAGTATTTT.

CDR3 protein: CSATRGTGLNGYTF. The CDR3 DNA reads as TGCAGTGCTACCCGAGGGACAGGGCTTAATGGCTACACCTTC. V usage is TRBV20-1 and J usage is TRBJ1-2, with 9 bases matching TRBD1. The CDR3 sequence is 14 residues long. Per germline, CDR1 DFQATT and CDR2 SNEGSKA (reference sequence). The ends lost 4 bases at V and 6 bases at J; junction bases unmatched: 9.

This clonotype was counted between two and nine times. The V and J genes are TRBV7-6 and TRBJ2-1, with 8 bases aligning to TRBD2. V lost 5 bases to trimming and J lost 6 bases; unmatched junction nucleotides: 15. CDR3 size: 17 residues. The germline CDR1 and CDR2 sequences are SGHVS and FNYEAQ. CDR3 DNA sequence: TGTGCCAGCAGCGCAGGACTAGCCCCAAGGCTGGGCAATGAGCAGTTCTTC. It translates to CASSAGLAPRLGNEQFF.

This sequence joins TRBV20-1 and TRBJ2-2; no clear D. Germline V lookup: CDR1 DFQATT, CDR2 SNEGSKA (reference sequence). CDR3 length: 13 residues. V lost 2 bases, J lost 1 base, and 5 bases lay in between. Here the CDR3 reads CSARTKNTGELFF. CDR3 coding DNA: TGCAGTGCTAGAACTAAGAACACCGGGGAGCTGTTTTTT.

This rearrangement joins TRBV30 to TRBJ1-4; D unresolved. V lost 0 bases to trimming and J lost 7 bases, with 3 bases between them. The CDR3 runs 11 residues. Per the germline V gene, CDR1 is GTSNPN and CDR2 is SVGIG (reference sequence). CDR3 nucleotide sequence: TGTGCCTGGAGTGTGGGTGAAAAACTGTTTTTT. Residues: CAWSVGEKLFF.

The CDR3 DNA follows: TGTGCCAGCAGAAAATGGGGGAGGGCCAGTGAGCAGTTCTTC. Protein product: CASRKWGRASEQFF. The V call is TRBV27, the J call TRBJ2-1; TRBD2 aligns across 7 bases. V lost 6 bases and J lost 9; bases outside the gene matches: 11. The CDR3 spans 14 residues. Per germline, CDR1 MNHEY and CDR2 SMNVEV (reference sequence).

The rearrangement links TRBV3-1 to TRBJ1-5; 9 bases map to TRBD1. The germline CDR1 and CDR2 sequences are LGHDT and YNNKEL (reference sequence). With V trimmed by 1 base and J by 5 bases, 6 bases remained unmatched. This CDR3 spans 16 amino acids. The CDR3 region has the DNA TGTGCCAGCAGCCAAGTCCCGGGACAGGGTGATCAGCCCCAGCATTTT. As protein: CASSQVPGQGDQPQHF.

This clonotype occurred a few times. The CDR3 region has the DNA TGTGCCAGCAGCCCCTTGGGACTAGCGGGACAGTACTTC. This codes for CASSPLGLAGQYF. V usage is TRBV3-1 and J usage is TRBJ2-4; 13 bases match TRBD2. The V and J ends lost 4 bases and 13 bases, in that order; junction bases with no gene match: 4. CDR1 and CDR2 (germline): LGHDT, YNNKEL (reference sequence). The CDR3 has 13 residues.

This clonotype was seen at least ten times. The chain recombines TRBV2 with TRBJ2-3, with D perhaps TRBD2 (5 bases). The CDR3 contains 16 residues. Germline values: CDR1 SNHLY, CDR2 FYNNEI. Trimming left V 4 bases short and J 2 bases short, with 16 bases between. This CDR3 is CASSGPRSGHTDTQYF. The CDR3 nucleotides read TGTGCCAGCAGTGGCCCTCGAAGCGGTCACACAGATACGCAGTATTTT.